These 30 T cell receptor beta chains were all obtained from the same sample, sequenced in a study of cytomegalovirus exposure and HLA in healthy donors. The PCR had 60 Vbeta and 13 Jbeta primers. Method: immunoSEQ multiplex PCR; TCRdb's copy keeps in-frame clones and lacks some. Among 120,000 or so clones listed, 74% were seen once. The sample taken for sequencing was PBMCs. These TCRs come from a woman aged 45-60 years in good health and CMV-seropositive.

This clone was counted between two and nine times. The J gene is TRBJ1-2, the V gene TRBV9, with D unclear. CDR3 length: 14 amino acids. Germline CDR1 SGDLS, CDR2 YYNGEE. V lost 0 bases and J lost 6, with 12 bases in between. The CDR3 bases are TGTGCCAGCAGCGTAGGCGGCGCCGGTGATGGCTACACCTTC. Residues: CASSVGGAGDGYTF.

V and J are TRBV15 and TRBJ2-1, with D unresolved. V was cut by 0 bases and J by 4 bases, with 10 bases left in between. The CDR3 is made up of 15 amino acids. The germline V gene has CDR1 LNHNV and CDR2 YYDKDF (reference sequence). The CDR3 nucleotides are TGTGCCACCAGCAGAGATGTCGAGCATTACAATGAGCAGTTCTTC. As protein: CATSRDVEHYNEQFF.

This clone showed up just a few times. In nucleotides, the CDR3 is TGCGCCAGCAGCTTACCAGGACAGGGCAATTCACCCCTCCACTTT. It is translated as CASSLPGQGNSPLHF. The chain links TRBV5-1 to TRBJ1-6; 8 bases agree with TRBD1. CDR3 length: 15 amino acids. J lost 7 bases, V lost 2 bases, and 5 bases had no gene match. Germline V CDR1 and CDR2: SGHRS, YFSETQ.

The chain links TRBV11-3 to TRBJ2-3; 11 nucleotides match TRBD2. The germline gives CDR1 SGHNT, CDR2 YENEEA. After removal of 5 bases from V and 4 bases from J, the junction contained 5 bases not matched to a gene. The CDR3 is 15 amino acids. The CDR3 reads CASSVLAGESDTQYF. The DNA of the CDR3 is TGTGCCAGCAGCGTACTAGCGGGGGAATCAGATACGCAGTATTTT.

This chain uses TRBV7-2 with TRBJ2-3; D gene unclear. There are 15 residues in the CDR3. Germline assignment: CDR1 SGHTA and CDR2 FQGNSA. The V gene lost 1 base and the J gene lost 0 bases, with 8 bases spanning the gap. CDR3 protein: CASSLEATSTDTQYF. In DNA, the CDR3 is TGTGCCAGCAGCTTAGAGGCGACTAGCACAGATACGCAGTATTTT. Full variable domain (remainder filled in from reference TRBV7-2 and TRBJ2-3): GAGVSQSPSNKVTEKGKDVELRCDPISGHTALYWYRQSLGQGLEFLIYFQGNSAPDKSGLPSDRFSAERTGGSVSTLTIQRTQQEDSAVYLCASSLEATSTDTQYFGPGTRLTVL.

This chain connects TRBV7-2 to TRBJ2-1, with D perhaps TRBD2 (5 bases). CDR3 length: 13 amino acids. V lost 5 bases, J lost 4 bases, and 9 bases lay in between. Germline loops: CDR1 SGHTA, CDR2 FQGNSA. CDR3 region: CASSRRSYNEQFF. Here the CDR3 DNA reads TGTGCCAGCAGCCGGAGGAGTTACAATGAGCAGTTCTTC. The full variable domain, rest sourced from reference TRBV7-2 and TRBJ2-1, is GAGVSQSPSNKVTEKGKDVELRCDPISGHTALYWYRQSLGQGLEFLIYFQGNSAPDKSGLPSDRFSAERTGGSVSTLTIQRTQQEDSAVYLCASSRRSYNEQFFGPGTRLTVL.

V gene TRBV11-3 combines with J gene TRBJ2-6, with TRBD2 as a possible D gene (5 bases). V shed 3 bases and J shed 8 bases, with 11 bases lying between them. This CDR3 has 14 residues. The V gene's germline CDR1 is SGHNT and CDR2 YENEEA. The CDR3 region is CASSLGRGTNVLTF. The CDR3 DNA sequence: TGTGCCAGCAGCTTGGGGAGAGGGACCAACGTCCTGACTTTC.

This clone has more than one count but fewer than ten. V gene TRBV25-1 combines with J gene TRBJ2-7, with D maybe TRBD1 (6 bases). CDR3 size: 13 residues. The ends were cut back, 6 bases at V and 6 bases at J, with 15 bases in the middle. Looked up from germline, CDR1 is MGHDK and CDR2 is SYGVNS. The CDR3 nucleotides are TGTGCCAGCAGCCAAGGGCAGGGGCGCGAGCAGTACTTC. Translating it yields CASSQGQGREQYF.

The chain has TRBV5-1 and TRBJ2-7, with 12 bases fitting TRBD1. The CDR3 has 15 amino acids. V lost 0 bases to trimming and J lost 6 bases; unmatched junction nucleotides: 4. Germline CDR1 reads SGHRS; CDR2 reads YFSETQ. The CDR3 coding sequence is TGCGCCAGCAGCTTGGAGGGACAGGGGGCCGCCGAGCAGTACTTC. Protein sequence: CASSLEGQGAAEQYF.

The V call is TRBV15, the J call TRBJ2-7, with 7 nucleotides matching TRBD2. V shed 0 bases and J 3 bases; nucleotides not matched to a gene: 8. This CDR3 contains 16 residues. Germline loops: CDR1 LNHNV, CDR2 YYDKDF (reference sequence). The CDR3 sequence is CATSREQAGGIYEQYF. The CDR3 nucleotides are TGTGCCACCAGCAGAGAGCAAGCCGGGGGGATCTACGAGCAGTACTTC.

V gene TRBV7-6 combines with J gene TRBJ2-1, with 13 bases fitting TRBD2. With V trimmed by 4 bases and J by 4 bases, 10 bases remained unmatched. Germline V gene lookup returns CDR1 SGHVS and CDR2 FNYEAQ. The CDR3 totals 18 residues. This CDR3 reads CASSSTGTSGVMYNEQFF. The DNA for the CDR3 is TGTGCCAGCAGCTCTACGGGGACTAGCGGGGTCATGTACAATGAGCAGTTCTTC. The full variable domain, in which reference TRBV7-6 and TRBJ2-1 provide the parts outside the CDR3, is GAGVSQSPRYKVTKRGQDVALRCDPISGHVSLYWYRQALGQGPEFLTYFNYEAQQDKSGLPNDRFSAERPEGSISTLTIQRTEQRDSAMYRCASSSTGTSGVMYNEQFFGPGTRLTVL.

This rearrangement joins TRBV7-8 to TRBJ1-1; 7 bases map to TRBD1. Germline values: CDR1 SGHVS, CDR2 FQNEAQ. V lost 3 bases to trimming and J lost 1 base; unmatched junction nucleotides: 2. There are 14 residues in the CDR3. CDR3 DNA: TGTGCCAGCAGCTTTACAGGGGCGAACACTGAAGCTTTCTTT. Residues: CASSFTGANTEAFF.

The chain links TRBV5-6 to TRBJ2-7; the match to TRBD1 covers 7 bases. Trimming removed 5 bases from V and 0 bases from J; junction bases left unmatched: 17. Germline CDR1 SGHDT, CDR2 YYEEEE. The CDR3 totals 18 residues. CDR3 sequence reads: CASSLRWTGVIGSYEQYF. CDR3 DNA sequence: TGTGCCAGCAGTCTTAGGTGGACAGGAGTTATTGGCTCCTACGAGCAGTACTTC.

This sequence joins TRBV7-2 and TRBJ2-7; 12 bases are shared with TRBD2. The CDR3 runs to 18 residues. The V gene end was trimmed by 4 bases and the J gene end by 2 bases; junction bases not matched to a gene: 12. Germline V gives CDR1 SGHTA, CDR2 FQGNSA. The CDR3, as DNA: TGTGCCAGCAGCTACAAGACTAGCGGGGGAGTCCGGCCCTACGAGCAGTACTTC. Its translation is CASSYKTSGGVRPYEQYF.

The sample holds one count of this clone. The CDR3 coding sequence is TGTGCCATCACCGACACTAGGGACAGCGAGCAGTACTTC. Translated: CAITDTRDSEQYF. This chain links TRBV10-3 with TRBJ2-5; 7 bases are shared with TRBD1. The J call may be faulty, since TRBJ2-7 better matches the DNA end. The V gene's germline CDR1 is ENHRY and CDR2 SYGVKD. The CDR3 covers 13 residues.

Notes on this clone: At the DNA level, this CDR3 is encoded by other sequences in the same sample as well. This sequence joins TRBV6-5 and TRBJ2-1, with TRBD1 matching 11 bases. V lost 6 bases, J lost 4 bases, and 5 bases stayed unmatched. This CDR3 contains 15 residues. Per the germline V gene, CDR1 is MNHEY and CDR2 is SVGAGI. CDR3 residues: CASRRTGGGYNEQFF. In nucleotides, the CDR3 is TGTGCCAGCAGGAGGACAGGGGGCGGGTACAATGAGCAGTTCTTC.

The V and J genes are TRBV4-2 and TRBJ2-7; D possibly corresponds to TRBD2 (5 bases). The CDR3 consists of 13 residues. The V gene lost 3 bases and the J gene lost 3 bases, with 9 bases spanning the gap. Germline V gene lookup returns CDR1 LGHNA and CDR2 YNFKEQ. The DNA of the CDR3 is TGTGCCAGCAGCCAGAGGACTCACTACGAGCAGTACTTC. Encoded protein: CASSQRTHYEQYF.

The CDR3 region has the DNA TGTGCCAGCAGCTTAGTGGCGGGGGGGAGAGGCGGGGAGCTGTTTTTT. It encodes CASSLVAGGRGGELFF. The rearrangement joins TRBV11-2 to TRBJ2-2; 9 nucleotides agree with TRBD2. The CDR3 contains 16 residues. Per the germline V gene, CDR1 is SGHAT and CDR2 is FQNNGV. The trim removed 1 base at V and 7 bases at J, leaving 7 bases unmatched.

The chain has TRBV2 and TRBJ2-5; 9 bases align to TRBD2. This CDR3 has 16 residues. Trimming at V came to 4 bases and at J to 2 bases, leaving 8 bases not matched to a gene. The V gene's germline CDR1 is SNHLY and CDR2 FYNNEI. For the CDR3, the DNA is TGTGCCAGCAGTGTTTCCAGCGGGAGGACTCAAGAGACCCAGTACTTC. This gives the protein CASSVSSGRTQETQYF.

V and J are TRBV11-2 and TRBJ2-4, with a tentative D call TRBD1 (6 bases). Germline V gene data show CDR1 as SGHAT and CDR2 as FQNNGV. CDR3 length: 15 residues. V was shortened by 5 bases and J by 3 bases, with 14 bases between the two germline ends. CDR3 region: CASSQWGRNKNIQYF. The CDR3 DNA reads TGTGCCAGCAGCCAGTGGGGGCGCAACAAAAACATTCAGTACTTC. The whole variable domain, filled in from reference TRBV11-2 and TRBJ2-4, reads EAGVAQSPRYKIIEKRQSVAFWCNPISGHATLYWYQQILGQGPKLLIQFQNNGVVDDSQLPKDRFSAERLKGVDSTLKIQPAKLEDSAVYLCASSQWGRNKNIQYFGAGTRLSVL.

The chain employs TRBV7-6 and TRBJ1-1, with 7 bases matching TRBD1. The V and J ends lost 0 bases and 6 bases, in that order; junction bases with no gene match: 7. The CDR3 contains 15 residues. Germline V CDR1 and CDR2: SGHVS, FNYEAQ. In DNA, the CDR3 is TGTGCCAGCAGCTTAGCCGCAGGGGGTGTCCCTGAAGCTTTCTTT. It yields the protein CASSLAAGGVPEAFF.

This clone was detected a few times. The J gene is TRBJ1-2, the V gene TRBV5-4; 8 bases agree with TRBD1. Germline V gene data show CDR1 as SGHNT and CDR2 as YYREEE (reference sequence). The CDR3 has 13 residues. The J segment lost 7 bases and the V segment lost 4 bases, leaving 6 bases of the junction unmatched. The CDR3 DNA reads TGTGCCAGCAGCAGGACAGGGCAGGGTGGCTACACCTTC. This codes for CASSRTGQGGYTF.

The chain recombines TRBV10-3 with TRBJ2-1, with 12 bases aligning to TRBD2. This CDR3 contains 15 residues. V gave up 6 bases and J gave up 2 bases; unmatched junction bases: 2. CDR1 ENHRY and CDR2 SYGVKD come from the germline V gene. DNA for the CDR3: TGTGCCATCAGGACTAGCGGGGGTGCCTACAATGAGCAGTTCTTC. Protein: CAIRTSGGAYNEQFF.

This clone was counted between two and nine times. The chain carries TRBV19 and TRBJ2-1, with D possibly TRBD2 on 6 matching bases. Germline V gives CDR1 LNHDA, CDR2 SQIVND (reference sequence). The V and J ends lost 10 bases and 8 bases respectively, with 15 bases between them. The CDR3 is made up of 12 amino acids. CDR3 sequence: CATRRAGDEQFF. CDR3 DNA sequence: TGTGCCACCCGGAGGGCCGGGGATGAGCAGTTCTTC.

This chain links TRBV5-1 with TRBJ2-3; 10 bases fit TRBD1. The junction had 4 bases not matched to a gene; V was cut back by 2 bases and J by 1 base. Germline loops: CDR1 SGHRS, CDR2 YFSETQ. The CDR3 loop spans 16 amino acids. CDR3 bases: TGCGCCAGCAGCTTTGGGGGGACAGGGGGCACAGATACGCAGTATTTT. It codes for CASSFGGTGGTDTQYF.

The V and J genes are TRBV11-2 and TRBJ2-2; weak D call: TRBD1 (5 bases). V lost 5 bases, J lost 7 bases, and 17 bases lay in between. The germline gives CDR1 SGHAT, CDR2 FQNNGV. The CDR3 sequence is 15 residues long. The CDR3 sequence: CASSPGGRAFGELFF. The CDR3 nucleotides read TGTGCCAGCAGCCCTGGTGGCAGGGCTTTCGGGGAGCTGTTTTTT.

The table lists this clone with a few counts. The chain joins TRBV19 to TRBJ1-2; no reliable D call. Germline V gives CDR1 LNHDA, CDR2 SQIVND (reference sequence). V was cut by 6 bases and J by 8 bases, with 13 bases left in between. The CDR3 sequence is 12 residues long. CDR3 amino acids: CASSDFGEGYTF. The DNA of the CDR3 is TGTGCCAGTAGCGACTTCGGGGAAGGCTACACCTTC.

The chain carries TRBV10-3 and TRBJ1-5; D remains unclear. The CDR3 totals 14 residues. The V gene's germline CDR1 is ENHRY and CDR2 SYGVKD. Trimming cost V 2 bases and J 4 bases, with 9 bases left between them. DNA for the CDR3: TGTGCCATCAGTGAGGACAAACCAAATCAGCCCCAGCATTTT. Its protein product is CAISEDKPNQPQHF.

CDR3 bases: TGTGCCAGCAGCGCGGGGGGGGGCAATGAGCAGTTCTTC. This encodes CASSAGGGNEQFF. The chain recombines TRBV7-6 with TRBJ2-1; TRBD2 agrees at 9 bases. Germline V gives CDR1 SGHVS, CDR2 FNYEAQ. This CDR3 comprises 13 residues. The junction had 2 bases not matched to a gene; V was cut back by 5 bases and J by 6 bases.

This clone was observed a few times. The DNA for the CDR3 is TGTGCCAGCAGCCCAAAAGGGCAGGGCACTGGAAACACCATATATTTT. It yields the protein CASSPKGQGTGNTIYF. This chain links TRBV7-9 with TRBJ1-3; the D gene is possibly TRBD1 (5 bases). Trimming pared 5 bases from V and 2 bases from J, leaving 16 bases between. This CDR3 spans 16 amino acids. The germline CDR1 and CDR2 sequences are SEHNR and FQNEAQ (reference sequence). Using reference TRBV7-9 and TRBJ1-3 for the parts outside the CDR3, the full variable domain is DTGVSQNPRHKITKRGQNVTFRCDPISEHNRLYWYRQTLGQGPEFLTYFQNEAQLEKSRLLSDRFSAERPKGSFSTLEIQRTEQGDSAMYLCASSPKGQGTGNTIYFGEGSWLTVV.